This T cell receptor beta chain was recorded in a study of cytomegalovirus exposure and HLA in healthy donors. Findings and limits, study-wide: Rarity marked most TCR sequences, yet some public TCRs occurred in many donors. When the data were analyzed later, several of the most significant clusters appeared to be linked to common viral pathogens.

The primer mix had 60 Vbeta and 13 Jbeta primers. Some clones are missing from TCRdb's copy, which holds only in-frame ones; the method was immunoSEQ multiplex PCR. The sample has around 170,000 clones; 75% to 85% are singletons. Remarks on this clone: Its antigen is currently unknown.

This TCR was sampled from a man between 18 and 29 years old in good health and CMV-seronegative. The specimen sequenced was PBMCs.

CDR3 nucleotides: TGTGCCAGCAGCCCTCGGGGGGATAGCAATCAGCCCCAGCATTTT. Residues: CASSPRGDSNQPQHF. V is TRBV7-9 and J is TRBJ1-5, with a tentative D call TRBD1 (5 bases). This CDR3 has 15 residues. Germline assignment: CDR1 SEHNR and CDR2 FQNEAQ (reference sequence). V gave up 5 bases and J gave up 0 bases, with 11 bases separating them. The whole variable domain, filled in from reference TRBV7-9 and TRBJ1-5, reads DTGVSQNPRHKITKRGQNVTFRCDPISEHNRLYWYRQTLGQGPEFLTYFQNEAQLEKSRLLSDRFSAERPKGSFSTLEIQRTEQGDSAMYLCASSPRGDSNQPQHFGDGTRLSIL.